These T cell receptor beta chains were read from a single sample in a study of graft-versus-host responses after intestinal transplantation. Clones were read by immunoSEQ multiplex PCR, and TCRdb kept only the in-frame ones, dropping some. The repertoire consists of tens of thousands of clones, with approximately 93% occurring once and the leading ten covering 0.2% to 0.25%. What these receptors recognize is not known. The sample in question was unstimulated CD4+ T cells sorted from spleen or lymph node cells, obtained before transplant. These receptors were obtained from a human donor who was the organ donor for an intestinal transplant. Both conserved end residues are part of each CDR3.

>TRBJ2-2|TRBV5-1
CASSLTGGDTGELFF
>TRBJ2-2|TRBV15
CATSRDTSGGTGELFF
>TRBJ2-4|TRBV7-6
CASSLNAGALNIQYF
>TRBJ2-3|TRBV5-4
CASSPVGLAGATDTQYF
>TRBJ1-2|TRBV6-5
CASSYGLYGYTF
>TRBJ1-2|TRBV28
CASSPRIYGYTF
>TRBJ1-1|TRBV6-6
CASSYSRAEAFF
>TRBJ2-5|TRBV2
CASSSSQGGETQYF
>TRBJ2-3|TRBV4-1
CASSLRRWGDSTDTQYF
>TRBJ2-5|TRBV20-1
CSAGRQETQYF
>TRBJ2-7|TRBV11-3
CASSLGFLGHQSTYEQYF
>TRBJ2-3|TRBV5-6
CASSTLIQGTDTQYF
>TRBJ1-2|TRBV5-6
CASSLGPGQGYGYTF
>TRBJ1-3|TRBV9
CASSVEETPYSGNTIYF
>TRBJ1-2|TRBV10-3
CAISEPGGTSYGYTF
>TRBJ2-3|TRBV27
CASSLGQPSTDTQYF
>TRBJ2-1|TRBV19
CASSWTGGSYNEQFF
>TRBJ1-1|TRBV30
CAWSVPSMNTEAFF
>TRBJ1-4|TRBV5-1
CASSLVAANEKLFF
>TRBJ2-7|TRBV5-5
CASSLRIGISYEQYF
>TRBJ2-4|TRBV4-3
CASTAGTPYGYIQYF
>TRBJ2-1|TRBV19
CASSIVARGISGASYNEQFF
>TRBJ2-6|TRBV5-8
CASSPTRGAGGANVLTF
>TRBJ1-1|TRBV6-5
CASSYRGKGEAFF
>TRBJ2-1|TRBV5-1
CASSLVSSGGYSYNEQFF
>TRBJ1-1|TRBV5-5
CASSQDRDTEAFF